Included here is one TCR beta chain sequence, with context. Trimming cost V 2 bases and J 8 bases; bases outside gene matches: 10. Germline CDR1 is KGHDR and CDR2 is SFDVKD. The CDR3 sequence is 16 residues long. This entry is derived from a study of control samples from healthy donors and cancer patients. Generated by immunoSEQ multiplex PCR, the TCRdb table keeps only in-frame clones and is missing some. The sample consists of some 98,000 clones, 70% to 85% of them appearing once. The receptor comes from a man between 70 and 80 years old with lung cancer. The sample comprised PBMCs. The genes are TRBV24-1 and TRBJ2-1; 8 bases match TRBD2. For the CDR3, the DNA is TGTGCCACCAGTGATTCGACTAGCGCCCGCTGGGATGAGCAGTTCTTC. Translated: CATSDSTSARWDEQFF.